Ten or more counts support the clone carrying this TCR beta chain. This entry belongs to a study of regulatory T cells in long-lasting Graves disease. iRepertoire HTBI primers and Arm-PCR of CDR3 regions built TCR beta libraries. TCRdb re-called the multiplex PCR reads with MiXCR, one entry per CDR3 protein. The table lists 600,000 to 650,000 distinct CDR3 sequences, roughly 15% of them singletons, with approximately 18% in the top ten. Time point reported: newly diagnosed GD, antithyroid drugs for less than 3 months. Researchers made the TCR library from RNA that was extracted from PBMCs. V gave up 6 bases and J gave up 5 bases, with 10 bases separating them. The length of the CDR3 is 12 residues. The V gene's germline CDR1 is SNHLY and CDR2 FYNNEI. These data were also filed under a second study, of T cells in Graves' hyperthyroidism and ophthalmopathy. As that report states: Together with thyroid ultrasound, orbital computed tomography, serum thyroxine and TRAb, clinical symptoms were used for diagnoses. During a first-round RT-PCR of the TCR CDR3, the HTBI primer set was used.

The specimen comprised peripheral blood mononuclear cells (PBMCs), sampled at new diagnosis, from a patient treated with antithyroid drugs. The rearrangement links TRBV2 to TRBJ1-1; D remains ambiguous. The TCR originated in a woman aged 25 to 45 with Graves disease. CDR3 loop: CASSPGPTEAFF. In DNA, the CDR3 is TGTGCCAGCAGCCCGGGTCCAACTGAAGCTTTCTTT. Looking up the rest from reference TRBV2 and TRBJ1-1 gives the full variable domain: EPEVTQTPSHQVTQMGQEVILRCVPISNHLYFYWYRQILGQKVEFLVSFYNNEISEKSEIFDDQFSVERPDGSNFTLKIRSTKLEDSAMYFCASSPGPTEAFFGQGTRLTVV.